A single T cell receptor beta chain is shown here with its context. Its antigen remains unidentified. This sample was taken from a study of T-cell memory formation after mild COVID-19. Study outcomes and limitations: Clones that contracted clustered mainly in CM and EM if CD4+ and in EMRA if CD8+. Clones that contracted from day 15 to 85 had balanced CD4/CD8; later expanders were CD4+ biased.

TCRdb redid the calling of the 5' RACE reads with MiXCR, one entry per CDR3 protein. The repertoire holds under 300,000 distinct CDR3 sequences, with approximately 9% as singletons. Input material: PBMCs or a T cell subset sorted from them (not recorded which). The TCR sequence derives from a man aged 18 to 29 who had mild COVID-19 (a few samples of this study predate the infection). Cell type and time point are not known.

CDR3 sequence: CASSPRGQVSTDTQYF. CDR3 nucleotide sequence: TGCGCCAGCAGCCCCCGTGGACAGGTTAGCACAGATACGCAGTATTTT. The chain uses TRBV4-1 and TRBJ2-3; 7 positions agree with TRBD1. This CDR3 spans 16 amino acids. J lost 0 bases, V lost 4 bases, and 7 bases had no gene match. Germline V lookup: CDR1 MGHRA, CDR2 YSYEKL.